The T cell receptor (beta chain) described here comes from a study of graft-versus-host responses after intestinal transplantation. Across the study: Anti-thymocyte globulin induction, then tacrolimus and steroids for about three years, went to all recipients. Study-level results: GvH clones were identified in recipient marrow, with some first appearing in ileum or blood. An association linked early post-transplant HvG declines with peak circulating GvH clone levels.

Trimming shortened V by 0 bases and J by 11 bases, and 8 bases separated the two germline ends. This CDR3 has 11 amino acids. The germline V gene has CDR1 SGHNT and CDR2 YYREEE (reference sequence). On this clone itself: No antigen is known for it.

Measured with immunoSEQ multiplex PCR; TCRdb has only the in-frame clones, and not every one. The sample gives some 13,000 clones, approximately 82% of which show up once; approximately 53% is in the top ten. This clonotype was obtained from a human patient who received an intestinal transplant, so some T cells may come from the graft donor. The specimen was PBMCs, collected 120 to 130 days after transplant. The chain recombines TRBV5-4 with TRBJ1-1, with D tentatively TRBD1 (5 bases). CDR3 DNA sequence: TGTGCCAGCAGCTTGGGAGGGGAGGCTTTCTTT. This translates into CASSLGGEAFF. The full variable domain, in which reference TRBV5-4 and TRBJ1-1 provide the parts outside the CDR3, is ETGVTQSPTHLIKTRGQQVTLRCSSQSGHNTVSWYQQALGQGPQFIFQYYREEENGRGNFPPRFSGLQFPNYSSELNVNALELDDSALYLCASSLGGEAFFGQGTRLTVV.